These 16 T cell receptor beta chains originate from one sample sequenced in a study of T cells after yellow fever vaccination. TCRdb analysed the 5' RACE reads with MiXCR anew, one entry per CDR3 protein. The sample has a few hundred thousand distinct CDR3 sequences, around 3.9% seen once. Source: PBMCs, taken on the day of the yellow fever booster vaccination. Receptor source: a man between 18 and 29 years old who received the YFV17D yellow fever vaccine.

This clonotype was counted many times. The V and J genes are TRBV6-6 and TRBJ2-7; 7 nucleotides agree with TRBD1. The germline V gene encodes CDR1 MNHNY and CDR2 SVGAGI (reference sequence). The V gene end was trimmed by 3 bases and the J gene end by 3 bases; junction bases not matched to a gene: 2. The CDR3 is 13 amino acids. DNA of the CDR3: TGTGCCAGCAGTTATAGACAGGGCTACGAGCAGTACGTC. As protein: CASSYRQGYEQYV.

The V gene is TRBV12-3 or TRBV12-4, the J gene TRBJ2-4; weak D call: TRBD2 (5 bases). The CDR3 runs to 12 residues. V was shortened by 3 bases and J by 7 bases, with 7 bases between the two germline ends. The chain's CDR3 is CASSLRANIQYF. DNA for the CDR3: TGTGCCAGCAGTTTGAGGGCTAACATTCAGTACTTC.

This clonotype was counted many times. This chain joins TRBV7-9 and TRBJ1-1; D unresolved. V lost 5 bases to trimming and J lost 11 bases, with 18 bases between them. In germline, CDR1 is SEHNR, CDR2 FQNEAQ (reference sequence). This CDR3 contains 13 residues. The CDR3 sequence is CASSPTTGPLAFF. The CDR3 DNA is TGTGCCAGCAGCCCCACGACGGGCCCTTTGGCTTTCTTT.

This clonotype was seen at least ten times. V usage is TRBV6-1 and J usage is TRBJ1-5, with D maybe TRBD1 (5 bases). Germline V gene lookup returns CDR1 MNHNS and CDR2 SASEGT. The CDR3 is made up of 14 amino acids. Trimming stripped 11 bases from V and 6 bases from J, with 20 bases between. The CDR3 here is CAGGEGVGIQPQHF. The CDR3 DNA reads TGTGCCGGGGGGGAGGGTGTCGGCATTCAGCCCCAGCATTTT.

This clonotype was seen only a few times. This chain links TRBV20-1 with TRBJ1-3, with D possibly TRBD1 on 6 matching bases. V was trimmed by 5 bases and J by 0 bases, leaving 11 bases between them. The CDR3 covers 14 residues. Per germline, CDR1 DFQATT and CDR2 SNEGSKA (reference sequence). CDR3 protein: CSASDSNSGNTIYF. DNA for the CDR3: TGCAGTGCTTCGGACAGTAACTCTGGAAACACCATATATTTT.

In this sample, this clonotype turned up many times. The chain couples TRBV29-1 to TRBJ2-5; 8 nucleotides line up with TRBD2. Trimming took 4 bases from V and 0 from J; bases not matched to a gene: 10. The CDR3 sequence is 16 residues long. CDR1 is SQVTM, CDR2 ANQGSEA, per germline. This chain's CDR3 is CSVGLLAGRYQETQYF. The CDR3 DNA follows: TGCAGCGTTGGACTATTAGCGGGGCGATACCAAGAGACCCAGTACTTC.

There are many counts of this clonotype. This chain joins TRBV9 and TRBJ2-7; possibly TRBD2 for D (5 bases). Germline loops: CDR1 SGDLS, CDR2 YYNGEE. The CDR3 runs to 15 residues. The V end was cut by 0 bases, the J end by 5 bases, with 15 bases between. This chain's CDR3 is CASSVEARTGNEQYF. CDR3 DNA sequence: TGTGCCAGCAGCGTAGAGGCTAGGACCGGGAACGAGCAGTACTTC.

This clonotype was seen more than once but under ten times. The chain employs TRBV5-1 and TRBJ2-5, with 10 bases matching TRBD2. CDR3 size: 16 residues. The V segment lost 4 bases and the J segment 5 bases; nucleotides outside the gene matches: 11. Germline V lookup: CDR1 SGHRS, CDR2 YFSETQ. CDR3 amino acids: CASSGKRGGLTETQYF. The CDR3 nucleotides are TGCGCCAGCAGCGGAAAGCGGGGGGGATTGACGGAGACCCAGTACTTC. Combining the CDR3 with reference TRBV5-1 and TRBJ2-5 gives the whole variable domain KAGVTQTPRYLIKTRGQQVTLSCSPISGHRSVSWYQQTPGQGLQFLFEYFSETQRNKGNFPGRFSGRQFSNSRSEMNVSTLELGDSALYLCASSGKRGGLTETQYFGPGTRLLVL.

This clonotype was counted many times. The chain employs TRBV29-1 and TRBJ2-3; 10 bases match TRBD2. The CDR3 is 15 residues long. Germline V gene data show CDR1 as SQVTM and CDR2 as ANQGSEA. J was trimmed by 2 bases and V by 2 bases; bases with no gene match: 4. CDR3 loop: CSVERLAGDTDTQYF. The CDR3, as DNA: TGCAGCGTTGAAAGGCTAGCGGGGGACACAGATACGCAGTATTTT.

DNA for the CDR3: TGTGCCAGCAGCGACGGACAGGGCAGAGGCTACACCTTC. It codes for CASSDGQGRGYTF. The V and J genes are TRBV7-8 and TRBJ1-2; 8 nucleotides match TRBD1. V trimming: 5 bases; J trimming: 8 bases; junction bases outside the gene matches: 7. Germline lookup yields CDR1 SGHVS and CDR2 FQNEAQ. The CDR3 length is 13 residues.

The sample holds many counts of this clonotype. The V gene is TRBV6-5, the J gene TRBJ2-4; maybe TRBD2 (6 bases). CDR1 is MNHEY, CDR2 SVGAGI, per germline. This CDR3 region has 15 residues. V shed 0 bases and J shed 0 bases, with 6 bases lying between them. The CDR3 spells CASSYSRGAKNIQYF. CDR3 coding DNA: TGTGCCAGCAGTTACTCGCGGGGAGCCAAAAACATTCAGTACTTC.

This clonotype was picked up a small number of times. CDR3 bases: TGTGCCAGTGAATTTGGGGGTACCGCGAACACCGGGGAGCTGTTTTTT. Translation gives CASEFGGTANTGELFF. V usage is TRBV19 and J usage is TRBJ2-2; D is tentatively TRBD1 or TRBD2 (5 bases each). The CDR3 sequence is 16 residues long. The V gene lost 8 bases and the J gene lost 0 bases, with 16 bases spanning the gap. The V gene's germline CDR1 is LNHDA and CDR2 SQIVND (reference sequence).

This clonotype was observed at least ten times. The CDR3 region is CASSLRLGTDWDEQFF. The CDR3 bases are TGTGCCAGCAGTTTAAGGTTGGGGACCGACTGGGATGAGCAGTTCTTC. The chain recombines TRBV28 with TRBJ2-1; possibly TRBD1 or TRBD2 for D (5 bases each). Looked up from germline, CDR1 is MDHEN and CDR2 is SYDVKM. The CDR3 contains 16 residues. V gave up 2 bases and J gave up 8 bases, with 19 bases separating them.

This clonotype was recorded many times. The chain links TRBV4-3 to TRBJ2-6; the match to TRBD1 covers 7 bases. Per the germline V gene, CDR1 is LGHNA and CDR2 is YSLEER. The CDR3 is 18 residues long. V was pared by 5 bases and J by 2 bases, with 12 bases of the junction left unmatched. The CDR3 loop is CASSGRVRGRAGANVLTF. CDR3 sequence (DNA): TGCGCCAGCAGCGGTCGGGTTAGGGGGCGGGCTGGGGCCAACGTCCTGACTTTC.

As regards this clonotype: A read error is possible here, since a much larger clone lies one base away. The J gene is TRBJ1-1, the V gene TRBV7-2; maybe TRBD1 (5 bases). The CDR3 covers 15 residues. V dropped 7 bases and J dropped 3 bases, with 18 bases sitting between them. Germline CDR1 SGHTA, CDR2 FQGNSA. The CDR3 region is CASIFASGTDTEAFF. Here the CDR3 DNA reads TGTGCCAGCATCTTTGCCTCAGGGACGGACACTGAAGCTTTCTTT.

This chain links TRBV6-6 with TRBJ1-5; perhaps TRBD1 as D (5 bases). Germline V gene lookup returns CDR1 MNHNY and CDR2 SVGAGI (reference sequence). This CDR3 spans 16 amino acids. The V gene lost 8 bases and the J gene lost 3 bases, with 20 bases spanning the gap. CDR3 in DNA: TGTGCCAGCTACTCCACGCGGCAGGGCGTCAATCAGCCCCAGCATTTT. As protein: CASYSTRQGVNQPQHF.